The entry that follows covers one TCR beta chain sequence. The sample belongs to a study of blood T cell repertoires in COVID-19. At the level of the study: Collection of acute and convalescent COVID-19 samples took place in the United States, Italy and Spain.

Method: immunoSEQ multiplex PCR; TCRdb's copy keeps in-frame clones and lacks some. Of more than 300,000 clones listed, 87% are singletons. The receptor comes from a woman in her twenties or thirties with COVID-19, enrolled during active disease. The sequencing input was peripheral blood.

CDR3 coding DNA: TGTGCCAGCAGCTCGGAACCGACTGGGGGGTACGAGCAGTACTTC. Its translation is CASSSEPTGGYEQYF. This chain connects TRBV7-6 to TRBJ2-7; TRBD2 is a possible D gene (6 bases). The V gene lost 4 bases and the J gene lost 4 bases, with 17 bases spanning the gap. This CDR3 spans 15 amino acids. CDR1 SGHVS and CDR2 FNYEAQ come from the germline V gene. Filled out from reference TRBV7-6 and TRBJ2-7, the complete variable domain reads GAGVSQSPRYKVTKRGQDVALRCDPISGHVSLYWYRQALGQGPEFLTYFNYEAQQDKSGLPNDRFSAERPEGSISTLTIQRTEQRDSAMYRCASSSEPTGGYEQYFGPGTRLTVT.